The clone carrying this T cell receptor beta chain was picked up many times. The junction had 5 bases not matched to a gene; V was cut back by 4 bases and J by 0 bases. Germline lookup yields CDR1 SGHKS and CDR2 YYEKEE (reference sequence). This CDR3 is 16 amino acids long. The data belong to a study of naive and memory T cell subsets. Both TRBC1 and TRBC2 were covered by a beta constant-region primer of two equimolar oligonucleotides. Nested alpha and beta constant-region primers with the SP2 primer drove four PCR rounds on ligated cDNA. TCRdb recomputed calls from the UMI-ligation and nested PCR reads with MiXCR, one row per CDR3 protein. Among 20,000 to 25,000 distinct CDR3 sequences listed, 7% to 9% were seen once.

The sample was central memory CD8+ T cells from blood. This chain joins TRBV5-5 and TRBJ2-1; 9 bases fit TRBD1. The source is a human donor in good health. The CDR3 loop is CASSRGTGSSYNEQFF. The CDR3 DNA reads TGTGCCAGCAGCCGAGGGACAGGGAGCTCCTACAATGAGCAGTTCTTC.